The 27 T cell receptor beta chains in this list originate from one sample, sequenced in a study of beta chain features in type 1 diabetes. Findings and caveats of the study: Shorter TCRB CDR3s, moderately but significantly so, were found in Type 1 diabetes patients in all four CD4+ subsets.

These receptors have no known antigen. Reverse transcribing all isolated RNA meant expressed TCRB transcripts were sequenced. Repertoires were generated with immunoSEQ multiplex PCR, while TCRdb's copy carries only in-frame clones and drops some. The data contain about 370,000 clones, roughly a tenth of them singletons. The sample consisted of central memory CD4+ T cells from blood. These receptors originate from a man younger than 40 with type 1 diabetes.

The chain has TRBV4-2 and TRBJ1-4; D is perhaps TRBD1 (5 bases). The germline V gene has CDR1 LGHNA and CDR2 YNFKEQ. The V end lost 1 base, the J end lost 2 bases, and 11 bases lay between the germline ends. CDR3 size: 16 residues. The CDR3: CASSQGAGATNEKLFF. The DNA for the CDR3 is TGTGCCAGCAGCCAAGGGGCCGGGGCCACTAATGAAAAACTGTTTTTT.

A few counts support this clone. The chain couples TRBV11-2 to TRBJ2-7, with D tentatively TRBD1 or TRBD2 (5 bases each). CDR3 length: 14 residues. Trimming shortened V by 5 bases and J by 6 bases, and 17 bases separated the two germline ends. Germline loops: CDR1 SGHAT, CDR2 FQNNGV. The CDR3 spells CASSTGTHRGEQYF. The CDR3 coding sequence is TGTGCCAGCAGCACGGGGACCCACCGGGGCGAGCAGTACTTC. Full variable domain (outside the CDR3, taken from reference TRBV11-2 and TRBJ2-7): EAGVAQSPRYKIIEKRQSVAFWCNPISGHATLYWYQQILGQGPKLLIQFQNNGVVDDSQLPKDRFSAERLKGVDSTLKIQPAKLEDSAVYLCASSTGTHRGEQYFGPGTRLTVT.

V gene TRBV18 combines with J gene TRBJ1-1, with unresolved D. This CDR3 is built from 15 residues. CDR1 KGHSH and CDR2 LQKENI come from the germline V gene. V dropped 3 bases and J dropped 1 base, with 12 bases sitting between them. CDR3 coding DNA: TGTGCCAGCTCACCGGACTTCAGGACGAACACTGAAGCTTTCTTT. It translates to CASSPDFRTNTEAFF.

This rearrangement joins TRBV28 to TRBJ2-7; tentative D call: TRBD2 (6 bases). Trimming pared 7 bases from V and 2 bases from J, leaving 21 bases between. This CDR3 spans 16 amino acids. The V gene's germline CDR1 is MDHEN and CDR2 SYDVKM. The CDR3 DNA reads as TGTGCCAGCACCCTTCAGGCGGGAAGAATGGCCTACGAGCAGTACTTC. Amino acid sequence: CASTLQAGRMAYEQYF.

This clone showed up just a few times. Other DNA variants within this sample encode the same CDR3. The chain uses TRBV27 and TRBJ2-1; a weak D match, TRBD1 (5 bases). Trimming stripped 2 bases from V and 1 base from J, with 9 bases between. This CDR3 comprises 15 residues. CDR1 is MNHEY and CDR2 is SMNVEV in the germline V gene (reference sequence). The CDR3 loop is CASSLMTVSYNEQFF. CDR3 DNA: TGTGCCAGCAGTTTAATGACAGTTTCCTACAATGAGCAGTTCTTC.

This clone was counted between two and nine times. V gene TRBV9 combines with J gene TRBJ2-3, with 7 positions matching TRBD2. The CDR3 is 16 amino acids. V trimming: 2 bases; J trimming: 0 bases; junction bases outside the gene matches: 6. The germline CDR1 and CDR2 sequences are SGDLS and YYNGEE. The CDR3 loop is CASSVGSGLSTDTQYF. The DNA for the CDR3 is TGTGCCAGCAGCGTGGGTAGCGGGTTAAGCACAGATACGCAGTATTTT. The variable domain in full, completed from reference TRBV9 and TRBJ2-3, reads DSGVTQTPKHLITATGQRVTLRCSPRSGDLSVYWYQQSLDQGLQFLIQYYNGEERAKGNILERFSAQQFPDLHSELNLSSLELGDSALYFCASSVGSGLSTDTQYFGPGTRLTVL.

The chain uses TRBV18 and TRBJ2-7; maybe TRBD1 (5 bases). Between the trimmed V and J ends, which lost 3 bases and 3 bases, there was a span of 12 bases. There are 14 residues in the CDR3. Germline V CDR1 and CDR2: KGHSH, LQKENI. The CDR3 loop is CASSPVGARYEQYF. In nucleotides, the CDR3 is TGTGCCAGCTCACCCGTAGGGGCGCGCTACGAGCAGTACTTC.

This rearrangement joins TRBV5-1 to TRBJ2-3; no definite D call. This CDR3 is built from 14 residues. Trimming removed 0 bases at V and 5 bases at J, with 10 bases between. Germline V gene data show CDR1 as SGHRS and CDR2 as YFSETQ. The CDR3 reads CASSLEDQRDTQYF. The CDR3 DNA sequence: TGCGCCAGCAGCTTGGAGGATCAGAGAGATACGCAGTATTTT.

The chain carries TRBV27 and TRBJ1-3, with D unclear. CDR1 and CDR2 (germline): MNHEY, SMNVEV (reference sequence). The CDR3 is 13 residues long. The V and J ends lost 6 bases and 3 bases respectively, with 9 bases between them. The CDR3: CASRLSSGNTIYF. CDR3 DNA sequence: TGTGCCAGCAGGCTCAGTAGTGGAAACACCATATATTTT.

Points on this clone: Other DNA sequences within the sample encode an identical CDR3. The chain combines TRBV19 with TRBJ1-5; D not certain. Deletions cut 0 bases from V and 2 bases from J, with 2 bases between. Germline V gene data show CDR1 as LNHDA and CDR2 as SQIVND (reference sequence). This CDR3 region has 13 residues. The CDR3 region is CASSIEGNQPQHF. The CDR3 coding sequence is TGTGCCAGTAGTATAGAGGGCAATCAGCCCCAGCATTTT.

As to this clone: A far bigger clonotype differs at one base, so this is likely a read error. CDR3 DNA sequence: TGCGCCAGCAGCCCTCGGGACAGGGACACTGAAGCTTTCTTT. Its protein is CASSPRDRDTEAFF. The J gene is TRBJ1-1, the V gene TRBV28; 9 positions agree with TRBD1. The germline CDR1 and CDR2 sequences are MDHEN and SYDVKM. The CDR3 is made up of 14 amino acids.

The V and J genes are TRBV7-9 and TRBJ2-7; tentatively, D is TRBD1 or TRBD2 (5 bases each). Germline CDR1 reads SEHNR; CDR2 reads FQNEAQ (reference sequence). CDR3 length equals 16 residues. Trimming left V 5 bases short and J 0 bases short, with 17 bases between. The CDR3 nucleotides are TGTGCCAGCAGCCGATCCGGGGCGCGTTTCTCCTACGAGCAGTACTTC. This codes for CASSRSGARFSYEQYF.

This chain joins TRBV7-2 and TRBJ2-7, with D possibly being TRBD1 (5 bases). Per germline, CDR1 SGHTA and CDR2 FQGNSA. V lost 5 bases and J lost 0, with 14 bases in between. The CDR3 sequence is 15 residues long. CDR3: CASSLDDSFSYEQYF. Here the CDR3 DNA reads TGTGCCAGCAGCCTCGACGACAGTTTCTCCTACGAGCAGTACTTC.

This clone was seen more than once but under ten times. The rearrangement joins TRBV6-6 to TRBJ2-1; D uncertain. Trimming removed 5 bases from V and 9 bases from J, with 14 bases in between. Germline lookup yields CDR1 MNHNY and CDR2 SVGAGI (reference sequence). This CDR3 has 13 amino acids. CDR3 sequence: CASSVQTGTEQFF. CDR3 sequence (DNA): TGTGCCAGCAGTGTTCAAACTGGTACTGAGCAGTTCTTC.

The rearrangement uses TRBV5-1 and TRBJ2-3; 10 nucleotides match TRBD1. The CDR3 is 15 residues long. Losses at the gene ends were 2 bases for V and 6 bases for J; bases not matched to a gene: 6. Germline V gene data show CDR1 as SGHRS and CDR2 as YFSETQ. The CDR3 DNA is TGCGCCAGCAGCTTCTGGGACAGGGGAGCCGATACGCAGTATTTT. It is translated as CASSFWDRGADTQYF. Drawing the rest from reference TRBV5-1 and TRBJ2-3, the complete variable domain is KAGVTQTPRYLIKTRGQQVTLSCSPISGHRSVSWYQQTPGQGLQFLFEYFSETQRNKGNFPGRFSGRQFSNSRSEMNVSTLELGDSALYLCASSFWDRGADTQYFGPGTRLTVL.

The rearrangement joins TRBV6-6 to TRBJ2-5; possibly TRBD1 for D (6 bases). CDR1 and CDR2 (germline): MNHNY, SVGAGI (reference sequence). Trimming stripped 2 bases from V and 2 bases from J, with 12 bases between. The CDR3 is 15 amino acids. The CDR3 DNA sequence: TGTGCCAGCAGTTACCCCGGGACATTACAAGAGACCCAGTACTTC. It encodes CASSYPGTLQETQYF.

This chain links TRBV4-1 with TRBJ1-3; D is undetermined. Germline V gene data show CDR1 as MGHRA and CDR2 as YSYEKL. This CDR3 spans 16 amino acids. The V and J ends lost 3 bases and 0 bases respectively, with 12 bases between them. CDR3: CASSHQPLSSGNTIYF. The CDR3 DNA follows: TGCGCCAGCAGCCATCAGCCCCTAAGCTCTGGAAACACCATATATTTT.

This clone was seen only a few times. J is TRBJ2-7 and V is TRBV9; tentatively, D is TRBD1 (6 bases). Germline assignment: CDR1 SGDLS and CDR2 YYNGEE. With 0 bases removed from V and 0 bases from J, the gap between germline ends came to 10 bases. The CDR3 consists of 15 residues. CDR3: CASSVEQGSSYEQYF. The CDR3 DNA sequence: TGTGCCAGCAGCGTAGAGCAGGGGAGCTCCTACGAGCAGTACTTC.

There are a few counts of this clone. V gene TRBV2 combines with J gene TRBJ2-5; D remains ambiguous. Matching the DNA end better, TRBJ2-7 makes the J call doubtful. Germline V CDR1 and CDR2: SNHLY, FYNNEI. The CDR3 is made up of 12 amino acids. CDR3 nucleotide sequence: TGTGCCAGCAGTATACCGGGCTACGAGCAGTACTTC. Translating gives CASSIPGYEQYF.

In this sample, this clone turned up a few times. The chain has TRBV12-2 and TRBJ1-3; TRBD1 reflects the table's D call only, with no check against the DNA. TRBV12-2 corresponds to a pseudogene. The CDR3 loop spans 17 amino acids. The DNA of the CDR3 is TGTGCAAGTCGCTTAGCGCCGGGGACAGGTACTGGAAACACCATATATTTT. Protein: CASRLAPGTGTGNTIYF.

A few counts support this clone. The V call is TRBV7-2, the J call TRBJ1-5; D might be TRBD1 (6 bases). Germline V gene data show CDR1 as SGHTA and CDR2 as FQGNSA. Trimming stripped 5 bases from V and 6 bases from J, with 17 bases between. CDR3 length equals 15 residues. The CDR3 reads CASSALSGAGQPQHF. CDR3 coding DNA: TGTGCCAGCAGCGCCCTGTCAGGGGCCGGTCAGCCCCAGCATTTT.

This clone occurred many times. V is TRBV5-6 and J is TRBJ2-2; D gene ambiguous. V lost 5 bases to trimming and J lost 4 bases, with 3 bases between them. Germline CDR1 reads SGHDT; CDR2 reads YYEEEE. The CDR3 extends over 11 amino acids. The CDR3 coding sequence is TGTGCCAGCAGGGGCACCGGGGAGCTGTTTTTT. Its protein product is CASRGTGELFF.

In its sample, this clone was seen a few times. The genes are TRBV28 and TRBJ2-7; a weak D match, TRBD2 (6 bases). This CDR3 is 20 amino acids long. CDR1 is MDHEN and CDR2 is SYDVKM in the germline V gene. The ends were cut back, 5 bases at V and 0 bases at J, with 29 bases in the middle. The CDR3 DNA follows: TGTGCCAGCAGTCCCCTCAGCGGCGGGTCGAGGTCGGGAGACTCCTACGAGCAGTACTTC. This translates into CASSPLSGGSRSGDSYEQYF.

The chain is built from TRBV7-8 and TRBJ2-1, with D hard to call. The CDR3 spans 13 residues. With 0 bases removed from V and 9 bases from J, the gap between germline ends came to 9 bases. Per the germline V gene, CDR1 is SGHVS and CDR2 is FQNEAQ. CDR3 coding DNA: TGTGCCAGCAGCTTAGCGGGTTTCACTGAGCAGTTCTTC. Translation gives CASSLAGFTEQFF.

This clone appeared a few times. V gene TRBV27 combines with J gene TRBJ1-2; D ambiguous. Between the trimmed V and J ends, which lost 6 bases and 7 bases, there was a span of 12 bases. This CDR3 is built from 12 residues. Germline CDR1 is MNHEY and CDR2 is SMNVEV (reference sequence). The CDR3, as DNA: TGTGCCAGCAGGCAATCCTCGGGTGGCTACACCTTC. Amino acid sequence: CASRQSSGGYTF.

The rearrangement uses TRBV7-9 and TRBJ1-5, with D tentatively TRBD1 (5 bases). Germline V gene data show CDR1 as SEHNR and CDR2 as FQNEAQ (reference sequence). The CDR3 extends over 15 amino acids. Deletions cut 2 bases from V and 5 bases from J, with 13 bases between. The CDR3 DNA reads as TGTGCCAGCAGCTTAACGGGGGACCGGGATCAGCCCCAGCATTTT. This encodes CASSLTGDRDQPQHF.

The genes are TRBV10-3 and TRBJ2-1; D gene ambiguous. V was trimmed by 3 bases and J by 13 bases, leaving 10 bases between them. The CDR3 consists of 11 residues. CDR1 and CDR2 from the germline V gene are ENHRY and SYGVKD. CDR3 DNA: TGTGCCATCAGTGACTTCCAGGAACAGTTCTTC. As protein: CAISDFQEQFF.